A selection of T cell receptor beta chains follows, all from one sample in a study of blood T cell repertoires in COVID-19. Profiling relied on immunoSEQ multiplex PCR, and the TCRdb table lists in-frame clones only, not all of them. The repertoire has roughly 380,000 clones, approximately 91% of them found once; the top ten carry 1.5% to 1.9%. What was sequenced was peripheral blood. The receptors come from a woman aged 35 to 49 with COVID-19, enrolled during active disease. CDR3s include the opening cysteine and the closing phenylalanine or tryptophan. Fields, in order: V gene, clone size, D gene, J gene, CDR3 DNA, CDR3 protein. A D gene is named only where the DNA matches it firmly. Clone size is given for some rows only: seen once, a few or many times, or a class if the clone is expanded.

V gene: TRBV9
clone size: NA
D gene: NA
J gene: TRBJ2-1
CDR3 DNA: TGTGCCAGCAGCGTAGCGCTAGACCTTCATTGGGGCAGCTCCTACAATGAGCAGTTCTTC
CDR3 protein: CASSVALDLHWGSSYNEQFF

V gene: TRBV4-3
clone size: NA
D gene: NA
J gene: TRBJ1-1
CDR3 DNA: TGCGCCAGCAGCCAAAACAGGATAAACACTGAAGCTTTCTTT
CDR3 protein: CASSQNRINTEAFF

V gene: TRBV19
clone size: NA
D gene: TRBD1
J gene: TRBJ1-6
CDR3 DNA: TGTGCCAGTAGTATAAGGGGGACAGATAATTCACCCCTCCACTTT
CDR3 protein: CASSIRGTDNSPLHF

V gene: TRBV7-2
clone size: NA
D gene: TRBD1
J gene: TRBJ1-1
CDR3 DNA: TGTGCCAGCAGCATTAAACAGGGGGTGAGCACTGAAGCTTTCTTT
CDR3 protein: CASSIKQGVSTEAFF

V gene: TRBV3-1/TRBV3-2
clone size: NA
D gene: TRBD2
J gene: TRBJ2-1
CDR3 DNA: TGTGCCAGCAGCCAAGTTCGCGGGAGCAATGAGCAGTTCTTC
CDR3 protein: CASSQVRGSNEQFF

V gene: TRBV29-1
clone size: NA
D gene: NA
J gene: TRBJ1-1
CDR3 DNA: TGCAGCGTTGGAGAGACAGGACCGAACACTGAAGCTTTCTTT
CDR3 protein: CSVGETGPNTEAFF

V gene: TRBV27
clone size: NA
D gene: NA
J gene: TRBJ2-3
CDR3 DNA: TGTGCCAGCAGTCCCGGGACAAATACGCAGTATTTT
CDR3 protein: CASSPGTNTQYF

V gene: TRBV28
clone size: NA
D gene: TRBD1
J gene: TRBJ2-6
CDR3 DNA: TGTGCCAGCAGTTCCCCGACAGGGGGGTATGGTGGGGCCAACGTCCTGACTTTC
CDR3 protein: CASSSPTGGYGGANVLTF

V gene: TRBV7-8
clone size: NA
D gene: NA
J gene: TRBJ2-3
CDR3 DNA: TGTGCCAGCAGGCCCCCTTTTTGGAGCCCTAGCACAGATACGCAGTATTTT
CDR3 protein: CASRPPFWSPSTDTQYF

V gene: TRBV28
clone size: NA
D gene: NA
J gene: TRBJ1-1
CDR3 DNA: TGTGCCAGCATATTTAGAAATGCCTGGGGGGGGACTGAAGCTTTCTTT
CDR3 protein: CASIFRNAWGGTEAFF

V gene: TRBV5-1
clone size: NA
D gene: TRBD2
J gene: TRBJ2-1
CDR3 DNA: TGCGCCAGCAGCTCCATTGGGGCGGGGGGCGAAAATGAGCAGTTCTTC
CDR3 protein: CASSSIGAGGENEQFF

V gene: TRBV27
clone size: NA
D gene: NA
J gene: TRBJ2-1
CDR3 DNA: TGTGCCAGCAGTTTATACGGGGGGCGGTTTTTCTCCTACAATGAGCAGTTCTTC
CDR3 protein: CASSLYGGRFFSYNEQFF

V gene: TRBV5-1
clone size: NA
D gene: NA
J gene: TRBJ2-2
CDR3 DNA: TGCGCCAGCAGCTTTGGGGCCGAGGCCGGGGAGCTGTTTTTT
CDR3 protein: CASSFGAEAGELFF

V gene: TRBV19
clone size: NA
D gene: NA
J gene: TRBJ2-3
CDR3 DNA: TGTGCCAGTAGCCCATCGGCGCGGTCTAGCACAGATACGCAGTATTTT
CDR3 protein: CASSPSARSSTDTQYF

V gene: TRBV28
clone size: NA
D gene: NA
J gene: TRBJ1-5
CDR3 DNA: TGTGCCAGCAGAATCTTCAATCAGCCCCAGCATTTT
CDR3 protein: CASRIFNQPQHF

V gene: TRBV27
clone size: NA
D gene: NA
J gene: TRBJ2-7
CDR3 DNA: TGTGCCAGCAGTTCGTTTTCCTACGAGCAGTACTTC
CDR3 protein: CASSSFSYEQYF

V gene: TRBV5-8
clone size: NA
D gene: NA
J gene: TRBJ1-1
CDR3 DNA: TGTGCCAGCAGCTTGGTTCGGTACTATGAAGCTTTCTTT
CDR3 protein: CASSLVRYYEAFF

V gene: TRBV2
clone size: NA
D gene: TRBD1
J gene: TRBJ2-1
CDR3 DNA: TGTGCCAGCAGCGGACAGGGTGGAAACTACAATGAGCAGTTCTTC
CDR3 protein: CASSGQGGNYNEQFF

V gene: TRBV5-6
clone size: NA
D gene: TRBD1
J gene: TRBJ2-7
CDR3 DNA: TGTGCCAGCAGCTTGAGGACAGGGGGCGTCGACGAGCAGTACTTC
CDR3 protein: CASSLRTGGVDEQYF

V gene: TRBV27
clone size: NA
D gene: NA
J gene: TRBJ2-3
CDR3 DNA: TGTGCCAGCAGTGAAACAGGGAGAGTCACAGATACGCAGTATTTT
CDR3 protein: CASSETGRVTDTQYF

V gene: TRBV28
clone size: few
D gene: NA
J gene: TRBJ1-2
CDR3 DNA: TGTGCCAGCAGTCGTGTAGGGGGTCCAGGAATTGAAGCGGACTATGGCTACACCTTC
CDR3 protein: CASSRVGGPGIEADYGYTF

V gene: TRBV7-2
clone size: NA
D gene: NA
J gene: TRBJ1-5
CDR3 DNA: TGTGCCAGCAGCCCTACAGGGCCGGGTAGGCCCCAGCATTTT
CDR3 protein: CASSPTGPGRPQHF

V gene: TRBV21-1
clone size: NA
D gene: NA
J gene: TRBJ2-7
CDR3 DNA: TGTGCCAGCAGCAATGTTACCGATACTTACGAGCAGTACTTC
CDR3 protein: CASSNVTDTYEQYF

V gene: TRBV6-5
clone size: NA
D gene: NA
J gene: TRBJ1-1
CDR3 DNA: TGTGCCAGCAGTCGCGGACACTCGAACACTGAAGCTTTCTTT
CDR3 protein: CASSRGHSNTEAFF

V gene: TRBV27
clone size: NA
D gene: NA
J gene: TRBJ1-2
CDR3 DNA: TGTGCCAGCAGTTTATCCCGATCTTCACCGGACTATGGCTACACCTTC
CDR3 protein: CASSLSRSSPDYGYTF

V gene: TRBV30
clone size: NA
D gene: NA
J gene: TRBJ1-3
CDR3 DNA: TGTGCCTGGAGTGTACGAGGAGGGATTGGAAACACCATATATTTT
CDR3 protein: CAWSVRGGIGNTIYF

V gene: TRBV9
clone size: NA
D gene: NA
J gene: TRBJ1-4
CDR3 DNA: TGTGCCAGCAGCGTAACAGGGTCGGCTAATGAAAAACTGTTTTTT
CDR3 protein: CASSVTGSANEKLFF

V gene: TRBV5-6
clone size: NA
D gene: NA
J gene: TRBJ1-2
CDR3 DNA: TGTGCCAGCAGCTTTGTGGGGAGTGGCTACACCTTC
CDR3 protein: CASSFVGSGYTF

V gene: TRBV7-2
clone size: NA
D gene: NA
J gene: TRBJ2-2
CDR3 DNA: TGTGCCAGCAGCCGGCAGGGAAACACCGGGGAGCTGTTTTTT
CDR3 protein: CASSRQGNTGELFF

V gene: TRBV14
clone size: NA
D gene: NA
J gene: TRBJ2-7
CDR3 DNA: TGTGCCAGCAGCCAAGATTCAGCGAGGGTTAAGTACTTC
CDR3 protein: CASSQDSARVKYF

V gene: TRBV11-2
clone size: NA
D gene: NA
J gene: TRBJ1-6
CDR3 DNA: TGTGCCAGCAGCTTAGTGGTAGGGGGTAATTCACCCCTCCACTTT
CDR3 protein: CASSLVVGGNSPLHF

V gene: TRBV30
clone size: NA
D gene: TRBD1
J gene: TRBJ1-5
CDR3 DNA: TGTGCCTGGAGACAGGGGAATCAGCCCCAGCATTTT
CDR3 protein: CAWRQGNQPQHF

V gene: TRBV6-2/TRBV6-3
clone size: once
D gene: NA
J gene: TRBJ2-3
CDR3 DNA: TGTGCCAGCAGTTACCTTGGCGGGGCAGATACGCAGTATTTT
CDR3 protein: CASSYLGGADTQYF

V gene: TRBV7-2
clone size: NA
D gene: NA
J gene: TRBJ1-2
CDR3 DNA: TGTGCCAGCAGCTTAGCTTTGGGCCGACAGGATATGGATGGCTACACCTTC
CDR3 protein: CASSLALGRQDMDGYTF

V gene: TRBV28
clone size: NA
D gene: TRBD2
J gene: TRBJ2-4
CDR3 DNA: TGTGCCAGCAGGTCGACTAGCGGGGGGGCCCGAGAACACTTC
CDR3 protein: CASRSTSGGAREHF